This TCR beta chain was captured by sequencing in a study of control samples from healthy donors and cancer patients. Data came from immunoSEQ multiplex PCR; TCRdb stores just in-frame clones and leaves some out. This table has approximately 170,000 clones, just over 90% appearing once. The CDR3 spans 14 residues. V lost 0 bases and J lost 7, with 10 bases in between. Germline CDR1 reads SGHRS; CDR2 reads YFSETQ. Sequencing used blood. This clonotype was obtained from a man aged 25 to 45 in good health. This chain links TRBV5-1 with TRBJ1-4; D remains unclear. The CDR3 DNA follows: TGCGCCAGCAGCTTGGGGGGTATTGGTGAAAAACTGTTTTTT. Amino acids: CASSLGGIGEKLFF.